The 23 T cell receptor beta chains presented below share a single source sample, sequenced in a study of blood T cell repertoires in COVID-19. Assay: immunoSEQ multiplex PCR; the TCRdb copy retains only in-frame clones and omits some. The sample comprises 150,000 to 200,000 clones, approximately 86% of which are singletons, and around 3.5% rests with the top ten. Source material: peripheral blood. These receptors came from a man between 65 and 80 years old with acute or convalescent COVID-19.

The V call is TRBV9, the J call TRBJ2-4, with 12 bases identical to TRBD1. Per the germline V gene, CDR1 is SGDLS and CDR2 is YYNGEE. V gave up 3 bases and J gave up 12 bases; unmatched junction bases: 4. The CDR3 covers 13 residues. The CDR3 loop reads CASSAGTGGTQYF. As DNA, the CDR3 is TGTGCCAGCAGCGCCGGGACAGGGGGCACTCAGTACTTC.

The chain is built from TRBV7-2 and TRBJ2-5; 15 bases match TRBD2. This CDR3 comprises 16 residues. The germline gives CDR1 SGHTA, CDR2 FQGNSA. The V gene end was trimmed by 5 bases and the J gene end by 6 bases; junction bases not matched to a gene: 7. In nucleotides, the CDR3 is TGTGCCAGCAGCCCCCCCGGGACTAGCGGGGGGAAGACCCAGTACTTC. Its translation: CASSPPGTSGGKTQYF.

The rearrangement joins TRBV5-1 to TRBJ1-6; 10 positions match TRBD1. This CDR3 is built from 15 residues. Germline CDR1 reads SGHRS; CDR2 reads YFSETQ. V trimming: 4 bases; J trimming: 9 bases; junction bases outside the gene matches: 7. CDR3 residues: CASSRGQGNGSPLHF. CDR3 nucleotide sequence: TGCGCCAGCAGCCGGGGACAGGGGAACGGTTCACCCCTCCACTTT.

V and J are TRBV9 and TRBJ2-3; unclear D gene. From germline, CDR1 is SGDLS and CDR2 YYNGEE. The V end was cut by 1 base, the J end by 5 bases, with 14 bases between. CDR3 size: 15 residues. CDR3 region: CASSVFPRVQDTQYF. CDR3 in DNA: TGTGCCAGCAGCGTATTCCCTCGGGTTCAAGATACGCAGTATTTT. The full variable domain, with the rest looked up from reference TRBV9 and TRBJ2-3, is DSGVTQTPKHLITATGQRVTLRCSPRSGDLSVYWYQQSLDQGLQFLIQYYNGEERAKGNILERFSAQQFPDLHSELNLSSLELGDSALYFCASSVFPRVQDTQYFGPGTRLTVL.

V gene TRBV20-1 combines with J gene TRBJ2-3; the match to TRBD2 covers 8 bases. The trim removed 3 bases at V and 1 base at J, leaving 6 bases unmatched. The CDR3 consists of 15 residues. Germline V lookup: CDR1 DFQATT, CDR2 SNEGSKA (reference sequence). The CDR3 spells CSASGWREGTDTQYF. As DNA, the CDR3 is TGCAGTGCTAGTGGCTGGCGGGAGGGCACAGATACGCAGTATTTT.

The J gene is TRBJ1-1, the V gene TRBV7-3; a weak D match, TRBD1 (5 bases). With 5 bases removed from V and 0 bases from J, the gap between germline ends came to 10 bases. Germline V gives CDR1 SGHTA, CDR2 FQGTGA. The CDR3 consists of 14 residues. This CDR3 is CASSPGIMNTEAFF. The CDR3 DNA follows: TGTGCCAGCAGCCCAGGGATCATGAACACTGAAGCTTTCTTT.

The V call is TRBV5-4, the J call TRBJ2-3, with D perhaps matching TRBD2 (6 bases). Trimming took 0 bases from V and 2 from J, leaving 13 bases between them. Germline-derived CDR1 and CDR2 are SGHNT and YYREEE (reference sequence). This CDR3 contains 16 residues. The CDR3 protein is CASSLAVAASTDTQYF. The CDR3 nucleotides read TGTGCCAGCAGCTTGGCGGTAGCGGCCTCCACAGATACGCAGTATTTT.

This clone was seen more than once but under ten times. This chain connects TRBV7-8 to TRBJ1-5; TRBD1 matches at 7 bases. Germline V gene lookup returns CDR1 SGHVS and CDR2 FQNEAQ. V dropped 5 bases and J dropped 6; count of bases not matched to a gene: 16. The CDR3 has 17 amino acids. The CDR3 sequence: CASSPRTGTTVSQPQHF. For the CDR3, the DNA is TGTGCCAGCAGCCCTAGGACAGGTACGACAGTCAGTCAGCCCCAGCATTTT. Based on the CDR3 plus reference TRBV7-8 and TRBJ1-5, the full variable domain is GAGVSQSPRYKVAKRGQDVALRCDPISGHVSLFWYQQALGQGPEFLTYFQNEAQLDKSGLPSDRFFAERPEGSVSTLKIQRTQQEDSAVYLCASSPRTGTTVSQPQHFGDGTRLSIL.

The CDR3 reads CASSFHGGFTEAFF. The CDR3 coding sequence is TGTGCCAGCAGCTTCCACGGAGGGTTCACTGAAGCTTTCTTT. The chain has TRBV28 and TRBJ1-1; no clear D. The V and J ends lost 6 bases and 4 bases respectively, with 15 bases between them. Germline V lookup: CDR1 MDHEN, CDR2 SYDVKM. The CDR3 sequence is 14 residues long.

J is TRBJ2-7 and V is TRBV29-1; the match to TRBD1 covers 10 bases. Germline-derived CDR1 and CDR2 are SQVTM and ANQGSEA. The CDR3 contains 14 residues. The V segment lost 2 bases and the J segment 8 bases; nucleotides outside the gene matches: 9. CDR3 protein: CSVESGGDRGKQYF. The CDR3, as DNA: TGCAGCGTTGAATCGGGCGGGGACAGGGGAAAGCAGTACTTC.

This sequence joins TRBV5-5 and TRBJ1-1; weak D call: TRBD1 (5 bases). The CDR3 extends over 12 amino acids. V lost 1 base to trimming and J lost 8 bases, with 9 bases between them. CDR1 and CDR2 (germline): SGHKS, YYEKEE (reference sequence). Here the CDR3 DNA reads TGTGCCAGCAGCTTGTGGCAGGGAGAAGCTTTCTTT. This codes for CASSLWQGEAFF.

The V and J genes are TRBV3-1 (or the pseudogene TRBV3-2) and TRBJ2-7; the D is unclear. Deletions cut 2 bases from V and 12 bases from J, with 11 bases between. Germline V gene data show CDR1 as LGHDT and CDR2 as YNNKEL (reference sequence). The CDR3 is made up of 11 amino acids. The CDR3 loop is CASSQREMLYF. The CDR3 DNA reads as TGTGCCAGCAGCCAAAGAGAGATGCTGTACTTC.

The V gene is TRBV10-3, the J gene TRBJ2-2; a possible D gene is TRBD2 (6 bases). This CDR3 is built from 15 residues. Between the trimmed V and J ends, which lost 10 bases and 2 bases, there was a span of 17 bases. Germline lookup yields CDR1 ENHRY and CDR2 SYGVKD. The CDR3 spells CATSSDPINTGELFF. Here the CDR3 DNA reads TGTGCCACGTCTAGCGATCCAATAAACACCGGGGAGCTGTTTTTT.

The V and J genes are TRBV7-9 and TRBJ1-2; perhaps TRBD1 as D (6 bases). The CDR3 is 12 amino acids. V lost 8 bases and J 1 base, leaving 8 bases between the germline ends. Germline CDR1 and CDR2: SEHNR and FQNEAQ (reference sequence). The CDR3 region is CASGGLNYGYTF. CDR3 bases: TGTGCCAGCGGGGGCCTTAACTATGGCTACACCTTC.

This clone occurred once. V gene TRBV2 combines with J gene TRBJ1-4; D may be TRBD1 (6 bases). The ends were cut back, 10 bases at V and 4 bases at J, with 10 bases in the middle. Per the germline V gene, CDR1 is SNHLY and CDR2 is FYNNEI. There are 12 residues in the CDR3. The CDR3 nucleotides read TGTGCCAAGGCCAGGGGTAATGAAAAACTGTTTTTT. It is translated as CAKARGNEKLFF.

The rearrangement joins TRBV5-1 to TRBJ2-2; TRBD1 might be the D (5 bases). Trimming shortened V by 1 base and J by 4 bases, and 11 bases separated the two germline ends. CDR1 and CDR2 from the germline V gene are SGHRS and YFSETQ. The CDR3 is 15 residues long. The CDR3, as DNA: TGCGCCAGCAGCTTGATGACAGAGAGCACCGGGGAGCTGTTTTTT. As protein: CASSLMTESTGELFF.

This clone has a single count. The chain joins TRBV7-2 to TRBJ2-3; TRBD1 might be the D (6 bases). Germline V lookup: CDR1 SGHTA, CDR2 FQGNSA. The ends were cut back, 0 bases at V and 6 bases at J, with 16 bases in the middle. The CDR3 is 16 amino acids. Written as DNA, the CDR3 is TGTGCCAGCAGCTTAGCGGGGGCCGAAATTATGGATACGCAGTATTTT. It codes for CASSLAGAEIMDTQYF.

The rearrangement links TRBV3-1 (or the pseudogene TRBV3-2) to TRBJ2-5; the D gene is possibly TRBD2 (5 bases). The V end lost 2 bases, the J end lost 7 bases, and 8 bases lay between the germline ends. This CDR3 contains 12 residues. Germline V CDR1 and CDR2: LGHDT, YNNKEL (reference sequence). The CDR3 region is CASSQSAGTQYF. The CDR3 bases are TGTGCCAGCAGCCAAAGTGCGGGGACCCAGTACTTC.

V and J are TRBV5-8 and TRBJ1-2; D ambiguous. There are 14 residues in the CDR3. V lost 4 bases and J lost 1, with 11 bases in between. The germline V gene has CDR1 SGHTS and CDR2 YDEGEE. The CDR3 loop reads CASSPRWFNYGYTF. The CDR3 coding sequence is TGTGCCAGCAGCCCGCGGTGGTTTAACTATGGCTACACCTTC.

The chain joins TRBV9 to TRBJ2-2; 12 nucleotides line up with TRBD2. Germline V CDR1 and CDR2: SGDLS, YYNGEE. CDR3 length: 16 amino acids. V lost 0 bases and J lost 6; bases outside the gene matches: 3. CDR3 in amino acids: CASSVAASGGAGELFF. CDR3 nucleotide sequence: TGTGCCAGCAGCGTAGCGGCTAGCGGGGGGGCCGGGGAGCTGTTTTTT.

The gene calls are TRBV5-1 and TRBJ1-4; no clear D gene. Germline V gene sequence: CDR1 SGHRS, CDR2 YFSETQ. Trimming took 4 bases from V and 0 from J, leaving 13 bases between them. The CDR3 loop spans 16 amino acids. The CDR3 region is CASSPRGAATNEKLFF. The CDR3 DNA sequence: TGCGCCAGCAGCCCGCGCGGAGCCGCAACTAATGAAAAACTGTTTTTT.

This sequence joins TRBV28 and TRBJ1-1, with a possible D match to TRBD1 (6 bases). This CDR3 contains 16 residues. Germline CDR1 and CDR2: MDHEN and SYDVKM. Trimming stripped 3 bases from V and 2 bases from J, with 16 bases between. The CDR3 loop is CASSFNPLDSNTEAFF. CDR3 nucleotide sequence: TGTGCCAGCAGTTTTAACCCCCTGGACAGTAACACTGAAGCTTTCTTT.

This chain joins TRBV30 and TRBJ2-6, with 9 bases fitting TRBD1. Germline CDR1 and CDR2: GTSNPN and SVGIG (reference sequence). This CDR3 comprises 15 residues. Trimming took 1 base from V and 3 from J; bases not matched to a gene: 1. This CDR3 is CAWSDRGRGANVLTF. The CDR3 bases are TGTGCCTGGAGTGACAGGGGGCGTGGGGCCAACGTCCTGACTTTC.